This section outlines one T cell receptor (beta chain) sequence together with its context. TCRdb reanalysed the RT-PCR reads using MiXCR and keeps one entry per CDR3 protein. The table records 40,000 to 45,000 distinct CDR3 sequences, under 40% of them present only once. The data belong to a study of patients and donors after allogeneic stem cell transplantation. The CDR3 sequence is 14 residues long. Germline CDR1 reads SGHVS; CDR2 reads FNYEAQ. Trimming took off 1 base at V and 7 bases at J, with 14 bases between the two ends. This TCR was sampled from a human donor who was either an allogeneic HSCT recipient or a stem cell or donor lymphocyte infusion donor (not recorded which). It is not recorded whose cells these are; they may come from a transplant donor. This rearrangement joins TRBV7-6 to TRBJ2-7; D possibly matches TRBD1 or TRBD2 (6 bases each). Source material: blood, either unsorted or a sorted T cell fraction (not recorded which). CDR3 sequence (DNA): TGTGCCAGCAGCTTAGAGGGGGGCTCGCGGGAGCAGTACTTC. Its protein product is CASSLEGGSREQYF.